Following are 30 T cell receptor beta chains from one sample sequenced in a study of shared T cell receptors in the human thymus. Profiling relied on immunoSEQ multiplex PCR, and the TCRdb table lists in-frame clones only, not all of them. Of 600,000 to 900,000 clones in the sample, approximately 85% are singletons; the top ten hold approximately 0.01%. These same data were also listed under a study on human thymus T cells.

The sequencing input was thymocytes. The receptor source for this set is a girl less than two years old with a congenital heart defect.

The chain combines TRBV28 with TRBJ2-6, with 9 bases that match TRBD1. The CDR3 runs 19 residues. Germline values: CDR1 MDHEN, CDR2 SYDVKM. The junction had 16 bases not matched to a gene; V was cut back by 5 bases and J by 5 bases. CDR3 nucleotide sequence: TGTGCCAGCAGTCCGCCGAGGGACAGGGTAAGCGGGAGGGCCAACGTCCTGACTTTC. It yields the protein CASSPPRDRVSGRANVLTF.

The chain carries TRBV5-6 and TRBJ1-2; TRBD1 aligns across 10 bases. The CDR3 runs 16 residues. Germline trimming cut 4 bases from V and 5 bases from J; bases unmatched to any gene: 11. Germline loops: CDR1 SGHDT, CDR2 YYEEEE. The CDR3 nucleotides read TGTGCCAGCAGCCGGGACAGGGGCAGTCCTCGATATGGCTACACCTTC. Translation: CASSRDRGSPRYGYTF.

The rearrangement joins TRBV27 to TRBJ2-2; the D gene is possibly TRBD2 (6 bases). This CDR3 region has 14 residues. CDR1 MNHEY and CDR2 SMNVEV come from the germline V gene (reference sequence). The V and J ends lost 7 bases and 7 bases respectively, with 16 bases between them. The CDR3 spells CASTRGGINGELFF. CDR3 bases: TGTGCCAGCACCCGGGGAGGCATTAACGGGGAGCTGTTTTTT.

The chain recombines TRBV7-9 with TRBJ1-2; no firm D call. The CDR3 spans 13 residues. Germline assignment: CDR1 SEHNR and CDR2 FQNEAQ (reference sequence). The ends were cut back, 0 bases at V and 1 base at J, with 3 bases in the middle. CDR3 bases: TGTGCCAGCAGCTTAGCCCGTAACTATGGCTACACCTTC. Translating gives CASSLARNYGYTF.

V gene TRBV4-3 combines with J gene TRBJ2-7; D unresolved. The germline V gene has CDR1 LGHNA and CDR2 YSLEER. The CDR3 runs 14 residues. The V end was cut by 3 bases, the J end by 0 bases, with 9 bases between. CDR3 amino acids: CASSHYSSSYEQYF. CDR3 DNA sequence: TGCGCCAGCAGCCACTATTCTAGCTCCTACGAGCAGTACTTC.

As DNA, the CDR3 is TGTGCCAGCAGTGAACATCTACCACAGGGTCCCTATGGCTACACCTTC. It is translated as CASSEHLPQGPYGYTF. The chain recombines TRBV25-1 with TRBJ1-2, with a tentative D call TRBD1 (6 bases). V lost 2 bases and J 4 bases, leaving 17 bases between the germline ends. From germline, CDR1 is MGHDK and CDR2 SYGVNS. This CDR3 contains 16 residues.

This chain joins TRBV2 and TRBJ1-5; the match to TRBD1 covers 7 bases. The CDR3 has 16 residues. The V and J ends lost 0 bases and 0 bases, in that order; junction bases with no gene match: 2. CDR1 is SNHLY, CDR2 FYNNEI, per germline. The CDR3 nucleotides are TGTGCCAGCAGTGAAGCGCAGGGGGGTAGCAATCAGCCCCAGCATTTT. Its protein is CASSEAQGGSNQPQHF.

This clone has just one count. The chain links TRBV7-9 to TRBJ1-2; D possibly corresponds to TRBD1 (5 bases). CDR1 and CDR2 (germline): SEHNR, FQNEAQ (reference sequence). The ends were cut back, 2 bases at V and 1 base at J, with 11 bases in the middle. CDR3 size: 15 residues. This CDR3 is CASSLSTQGNYGYTF. The CDR3 nucleotides read TGTGCCAGCAGCTTAAGTACCCAGGGTAACTATGGCTACACCTTC.

V gene TRBV2 combines with J gene TRBJ1-2; TRBD1 might be the D (5 bases). This CDR3 region has 16 residues. Germline-derived CDR1 and CDR2 are SNHLY and FYNNEI. Trimming shortened V by 7 bases and J by 7 bases, and 25 bases separated the two germline ends. The CDR3 sequence is CASITWDFQSGPGYTF. The CDR3 DNA sequence: TGTGCCAGCATCACCTGGGACTTTCAAAGCGGTCCTGGCTACACCTTC.

The rearrangement links TRBV25-1 to TRBJ1-5, with 8 bases identical to TRBD1. Germline values: CDR1 MGHDK, CDR2 SYGVNS. J gave up 2 bases and V 4 bases, and 7 bases lay outside the gene matches. The CDR3 has 16 amino acids. Here the CDR3 DNA reads TGTGCCAGCAGTGGGACAGGGCCAAGGGGCAATCAGCCCCAGCATTTT. Encoded protein: CASSGTGPRGNQPQHF.

This clone occurred once. The chain couples TRBV5-5 to TRBJ1-5, with 9 nucleotides matching TRBD1. Germline CDR1 is SGHKS and CDR2 is YYEKEE (reference sequence). This CDR3 has 15 residues. Losses at the gene ends were 4 bases for V and 5 bases for J; bases not matched to a gene: 7. In DNA, the CDR3 is TGTGCCAGCAGCCCCTGGACAGGGGAGGATCAGCCCCAGCATTTT. It specifies CASSPWTGEDQPQHF.

The genes are TRBV4-1 and TRBJ2-1; 9 positions agree with TRBD2. The V gene's germline CDR1 is MGHRA and CDR2 YSYEKL. V dropped 8 bases and J dropped 5; count of bases not matched to a gene: 10. The CDR3 length is 15 residues. CDR3 sequence: CASLPGVAGDNEQFF. In nucleotides, the CDR3 is TGCGCCAGCCTCCCAGGGGTAGCGGGGGACAATGAGCAGTTCTTC.

V usage is TRBV28 and J usage is TRBJ1-2; D perhaps matches TRBD1 (6 bases). Germline loops: CDR1 MDHEN, CDR2 SYDVKM. This CDR3 has 16 residues. Trimming shortened V by 8 bases and J by 0 bases, and 19 bases separated the two germline ends. CDR3 in amino acids: CASYVTGTHANYGYTF. CDR3 nucleotides: TGTGCCAGCTATGTCACCGGGACACATGCTAACTATGGCTACACCTTC.

This clone was observed once. The chain joins TRBV4-1 to TRBJ1-6, with D unclear. Germline CDR1 MGHRA, CDR2 YSYEKL. This CDR3 has 18 amino acids. V lost 4 bases and J 4 bases, leaving 20 bases between the germline ends. CDR3 sequence (DNA): TGCGCCAGCAGCCGACTAGCTAGGGTGCTAGGATATAATTCACCCCTCCACTTT. This gives the protein CASSRLARVLGYNSPLHF.

CDR3 nucleotides: TGTGCCAGTGGAACAGAGCCCCGAATCTCATGTGCAACTAATGAAAAACTGTTTTTT. This sequence encodes CASGTEPRISCATNEKLFF. The rearrangement links TRBV19 to TRBJ1-4; D is unresolved. Per germline, CDR1 LNHDA and CDR2 SQIVND (reference sequence). The V gene lost 8 bases and the J gene lost 0 bases, with 25 bases spanning the gap. The CDR3 runs to 19 residues.

CDR3 nucleotides: TGTGCCTGGAGTGTAGGAGGTTGGAATGAGCAGTTCTTC. This encodes CAWSVGGWNEQFF. The chain couples TRBV30 to TRBJ2-1; TRBD2 is a possible D gene (5 bases). Between the trimmed V and J ends, which lost 0 bases and 7 bases, there was a span of 10 bases. CDR1 is GTSNPN, CDR2 SVGIG, per germline (reference sequence). This CDR3 is built from 13 residues.

V is TRBV10-3 and J is TRBJ2-1, with D tentatively TRBD2 (5 bases). The germline gives CDR1 ENHRY, CDR2 SYGVKD. This CDR3 spans 12 amino acids. The CDR3 bases are TGTTCTACCCGGGGAATCTACAATGAGCAGTTCTTC. Translation gives CSTRGIYNEQFF.

Of note for this clone: One junction end does not reproduce the germline sequence, and a read error may be involved. Other DNA sequences within the sample encode an identical CDR3. The chain uses TRBV2 and TRBJ1-5; D possibly corresponds to TRBD1 (5 bases). The CDR3 consists of 12 residues. Germline CDR1 is SNHLY and CDR2 is FYNNEI. CDR3 residues: CASSQGNQPQHF. CDR3 coding DNA: TGTGCCAGCAGTCAGGGCAATCAGCCTCAGCATTTT.

The gene calls are TRBV5-6 and TRBJ2-1; D gene unclear. This CDR3 has 19 amino acids. Germline-derived CDR1 and CDR2 are SGHDT and YYEEEE. V shed 3 bases and J shed 8 bases, with 30 bases lying between them. CDR3 protein: CASSSIQPFVDLGRDEQFF. The CDR3 nucleotides read TGTGCCAGCAGCTCCATACAACCGTTTGTTGATCTGGGTCGGGATGAGCAGTTCTTC.

This clone was seen just once. The gene calls are TRBV5-6 and TRBJ1-6; TRBD1 might be the D (5 bases). V gave up 1 base and J gave up 10 bases, with 24 bases separating them. This CDR3 region has 18 residues. CDR1 and CDR2 from the germline V gene are SGHDT and YYEEEE. CDR3 sequence: CASSLRGERLGRRSPLHF. The CDR3 bases are TGTGCCAGCAGCTTGAGGGGCGAACGGTTAGGGAGGCGCTCACCCCTCCACTTT.

The CDR3 protein is CASSLSLPPSGANVLTF. Here the CDR3 DNA reads TGTGCCAGCAGTTTATCCCTCCCTCCCTCTGGGGCCAACGTCCTGACTTTC. V is TRBV27 and J is TRBJ2-6; unclear D gene. V shed 0 bases and J shed 0 bases, with 9 bases lying between them. This CDR3 has 17 residues. CDR1 and CDR2 from the germline V gene are MNHEY and SMNVEV (reference sequence).

V and J are TRBV15 and TRBJ1-1; a possible D gene is TRBD1 (6 bases). With 3 bases removed from V and 3 bases from J, the gap between germline ends came to 20 bases. The V gene's germline CDR1 is LNHNV and CDR2 YYDKDF (reference sequence). This CDR3 is built from 17 residues. The CDR3 region is CATSSQGKKSNDTEAFF. The CDR3 nucleotides are TGTGCCACCAGCAGTCAGGGGAAGAAATCTAACGACACTGAAGCTTTCTTT.

The chain uses TRBV28 and TRBJ1-1, with D possibly TRBD1 on 6 matching bases. The CDR3 sequence is 17 residues long. Trimming removed 4 bases at V and 1 base at J, with 19 bases between. Germline CDR1 MDHEN, CDR2 SYDVKM. CDR3 protein: CASSWDIARLSNTEAFF. The CDR3 DNA sequence: TGTGCCAGCAGTTGGGACATAGCGCGCCTTTCGAACACTGAAGCTTTCTTT.

V usage is TRBV18 and J usage is TRBJ1-1; 8 nucleotides align to TRBD1. Per germline, CDR1 KGHSH and CDR2 LQKENI. The V and J ends lost 8 bases and 0 bases, in that order; junction bases with no gene match: 11. The CDR3 runs to 16 residues. The CDR3 nucleotides read TGTGCCAGCAAGGGACAGGACGGACTATTGAACACTGAAGCTTTCTTT. This encodes CASKGQDGLLNTEAFF.

This rearrangement joins TRBV7-8 to TRBJ1-6, with D hard to call. CDR3 length: 17 residues. Germline loops: CDR1 SGHVS, CDR2 FQNEAQ. The V gene lost 1 base and the J gene lost 6 bases, with 16 bases spanning the gap. The CDR3 region has the DNA TGTGCCAGCAGCTTAGTCCGGGGAAGGTTGGGTAATTCACCCCTCCACTTT. It yields the protein CASSLVRGRLGNSPLHF. Full variable domain (remainder filled in from reference TRBV7-8 and TRBJ1-6): GAGVSQSPRYKVAKRGQDVALRCDPISGHVSLFWYQQALGQGPEFLTYFQNEAQLDKSGLPSDRFFAERPEGSVSTLKIQRTQQEDSAVYLCASSLVRGRLGNSPLHFGNGTRLTVT.

The rearrangement links TRBV11-2 to TRBJ1-4; perhaps TRBD1 as D (6 bases). This CDR3 spans 16 amino acids. Between the trimmed V and J ends, which lost 5 bases and 3 bases, there was a span of 16 bases. Per the germline V gene, CDR1 is SGHAT and CDR2 is FQNNGV. The CDR3 DNA reads as TGTGCCAGCAGCCGAGGGGGGGCTACCCCTAATGAAAAACTGTTTTTT. It translates to CASSRGGATPNEKLFF.

The chain uses TRBV6-4 and TRBJ1-3, with a weak D call TRBD1 (5 bases). The CDR3 has 14 residues. Trimming shortened V by 6 bases and J by 2 bases, and 11 bases separated the two germline ends. Germline V gene sequence: CDR1 MRHNA, CDR2 SNTAGT. The CDR3 reads CASRPQGTGNTIYF. The CDR3 DNA follows: TGTGCCAGCAGACCCCAGGGAACTGGAAACACCATATATTTT.

Comment on this clone: The same CDR3 arises from other DNA sequences in this sample as well. V and J are TRBV5-1 and TRBJ2-3, with TRBD2 as a possible D gene (6 bases). Germline lookup yields CDR1 SGHRS and CDR2 YFSETQ. Deletions cut 1 base from V and 0 bases from J, with 6 bases between. The CDR3 totals 14 residues. The CDR3 DNA reads TGCGCCAGCAGCTTGCGGGGGAGCACAGATACGCAGTATTTT. Its protein product is CASSLRGSTDTQYF.

The chain employs TRBV19 and TRBJ2-3, with 10 nucleotides matching TRBD2. CDR3 length equals 17 residues. The germline V gene has CDR1 LNHDA and CDR2 SQIVND (reference sequence). J lost 5 bases, V lost 6 bases, and 14 bases had no gene match. CDR3 sequence: CASSKRGSGGARDTQYF. The DNA of the CDR3 is TGTGCCAGTAGCAAGCGAGGCAGCGGGGGGGCCAGAGATACGCAGTATTTT.

The chain is built from TRBV6-5 and TRBJ1-2, with 7 nucleotides matching TRBD1. The CDR3 totals 16 residues. Unmatched junction bases numbered 8, after V lost 2 bases and J lost 2 bases. CDR1 is MNHEY and CDR2 is SVGAGI in the germline V gene. The CDR3 here is CASSYLVAGQNYGYTF. As DNA, the CDR3 is TGTGCCAGCAGTTACCTCGTGGCGGGACAGAACTATGGCTACACCTTC.